This record covers a single T cell receptor beta chain. Antigen unknown. These data are taken from a study of T-cell memory formation after mild COVID-19. The wider study: The study found TCR clusters largely donor specific.

MiXCR, applied by TCRdb to the 5' RACE reads, yields one record per CDR3 protein. Found here are roughly 140,000 distinct CDR3 sequences, 13% to 15% of them singletons; the top ten hold around 27%. This CDR3 is built from 13 residues. Germline CDR1 is MNHEY and CDR2 is SVGEGT. Trimming took 3 bases from V and 0 from J, leaving 5 bases between them. Study observations and caveats: The CD4+ clones that contracted clustered mainly within CM and EM, and the CD8+ clones concentrated in EMRA. A balance of CD4 and CD8 characterized clones contracting day 15 to 85, whereas later expanders leaned CD4+. A subset of responding clones appeared in pre-infection memory, suggesting cross-reactive memory joined.

This TCR came from an adult woman who had mild COVID-19 (a few samples of this study predate the infection). Cell type and time point are not known. The chain couples TRBV6-2 or TRBV6-3 to TRBJ1-2; D gene unclear. The material sequenced was PBMCs or a T cell subset sorted from them (not recorded which). Here the CDR3 reads CASSYSPNYGYTF. As DNA, the CDR3 is TGTGCCAGCAGTTATTCACCTAACTATGGCTACACCTTC.